This T cell receptor (beta chain) came from a study of blood T cells in healthy people across ages. Primers used in a second PCR of roughly 6 to 11 cycles were a sample-barcoded 5' primer and a J-beta primer mix. MiXCR, run by TCRdb on the 5' RACE reads, gives a single entry per CDR3 protein. The table records 750,000 to 850,000 distinct CDR3 sequences, just under 25% of them present only once. This clonotype was found a few times. Between the trimmed V and J ends, which lost 2 bases and 1 base, there was a span of 13 bases. The CDR3 is 16 residues long. CDR1 and CDR2 from the germline V gene are SGHTA and FQGTGA. These data were also filed under a second study, of T cells of mothers and their children.

The sequenced material came from blood. The chain is built from TRBV7-3 and TRBJ2-3, with D unclear. The sequence came from a boy younger than 18 in good health. The DNA of the CDR3 is TGTGCCAGCAGCTTACCCGCTAGGATTGGCACAGATACGCAGTATTTT. Its translation is CASSLPARIGTDTQYF.